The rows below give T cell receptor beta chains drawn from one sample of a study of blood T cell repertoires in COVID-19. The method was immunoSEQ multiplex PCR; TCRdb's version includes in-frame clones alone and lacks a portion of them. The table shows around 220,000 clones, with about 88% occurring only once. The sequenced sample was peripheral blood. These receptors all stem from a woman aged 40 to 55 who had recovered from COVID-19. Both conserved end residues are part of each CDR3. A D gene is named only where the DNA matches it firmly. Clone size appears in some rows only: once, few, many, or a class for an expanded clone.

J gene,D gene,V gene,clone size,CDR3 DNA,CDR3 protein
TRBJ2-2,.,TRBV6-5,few,TGTGCCAGCAGTTACTTAGCGAACCCCTACACCGGGGAGCTGTTTTTT,CASSYLANPYTGELFF
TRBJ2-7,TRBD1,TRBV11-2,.,TGTGCCAGCAGCTTAGAAGAGGGGACAGGTCGCTACGAGCAGTACTTC,CASSLEEGTGRYEQYF
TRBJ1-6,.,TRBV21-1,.,TGTGCCAGCAGCAAAGATAGTGGGCTTCCATATAATTCACCCCTCCACTTT,CASSKDSGLPYNSPLHF
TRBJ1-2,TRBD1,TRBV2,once,TGTGCCAGCACCCGAGACGGGACAGGGCATGGCTACACCTTC,CASTRDGTGHGYTF
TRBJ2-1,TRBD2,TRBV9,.,TGTGCCAGCAGCGTACTTGCACTAGCGGGGGGTACCTACAATGAGCAGTTCTTC,CASSVLALAGGTYNEQFF
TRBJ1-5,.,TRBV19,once,TGTGCCAGTTGGAACGGTCGGGGTGAGAGGGGCAATCAGCCCCAGCATTTT,CASWNGRGERGNQPQHF
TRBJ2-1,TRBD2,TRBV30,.,TGTGCCTGGAGTCCACTAGCGGGAGAAAATGAGCAGTTCTTC,CAWSPLAGENEQFF
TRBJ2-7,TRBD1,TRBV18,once,TGTGCCAGCTCACCAGGGGTAGTCAGGGGGCTCTACGAGCAGTACTTC,CASSPGVVRGLYEQYF
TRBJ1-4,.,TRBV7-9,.,TGTGCCAGCAGCTTAGGGCAGACTAATGAAAAACTGTTTTTT,CASSLGQTNEKLFF
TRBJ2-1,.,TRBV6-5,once,TGTGCCAGCAGCCCGAGTCCATACAATGAGCAGTTCTTC,CASSPSPYNEQFF
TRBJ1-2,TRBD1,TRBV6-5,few,TGTGCCAGCAGCCCACAGGGGAACGGCTACACCTTC,CASSPQGNGYTF
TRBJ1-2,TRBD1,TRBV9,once,TGTGCCAGCAGCTTACAGGGGGCTACCTATGGCTACACCTTC,CASSLQGATYGYTF
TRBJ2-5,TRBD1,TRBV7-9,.,TGTGCCAGCAGCTGGGGACAGTTACAAGAGACCCAGTACTTC,CASSWGQLQETQYF
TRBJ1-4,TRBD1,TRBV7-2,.,TGTGCCAGCAGCTCTACAGGGGATAATGAAAAACTGTTTTTT,CASSSTGDNEKLFF
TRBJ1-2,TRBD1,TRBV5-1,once,TGCGCCAGCAGCCCTGAAGGGGCAGCGACAGGGATCGGCTACACCTTC,CASSPEGAATGIGYTF
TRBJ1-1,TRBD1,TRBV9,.,TGTGCCAGCAGCGTAGCCCCGGACAGGGGTCCGGACACTGAAGCTTTCTTT,CASSVAPDRGPDTEAFF
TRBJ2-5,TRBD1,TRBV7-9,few,TGTGCCAGCAGCCAGGGGACAGGCGGGCAAGAGACCCAGTACTTC,CASSQGTGGQETQYF
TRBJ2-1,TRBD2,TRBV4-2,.,TGTGCCAGCAGCCAAGAGGGGACTAGCGGGATCTACAATGAGCAGTTCTTC,CASSQEGTSGIYNEQFF
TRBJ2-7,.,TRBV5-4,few,TGTGCCAGCAGCTCCCGCAGGGGAGACGAGCAGTACTTC,CASSSRRGDEQYF
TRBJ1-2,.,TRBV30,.,TGTGCCTGGAGTGTACAAGGTAGACAGAACCACTATGGCTACACCTTC,CAWSVQGRQNHYGYTF
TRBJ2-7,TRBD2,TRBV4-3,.,TGCGCCAGCAGTTCCAGCGGGAATAAGGCCTACGAGCAGTACTTC,CASSSSGNKAYEQYF
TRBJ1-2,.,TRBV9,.,TGTGCCAGCAGCGTAGACGGCAGGGTAAACTATGGCTACACCTTC,CASSVDGRVNYGYTF
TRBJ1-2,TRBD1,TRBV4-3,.,TGCGCCAGCAGCCTCAGACAGGGACAGCACCACTATGGCTACACCTTC,CASSLRQGQHHYGYTF
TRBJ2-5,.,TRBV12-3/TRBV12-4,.,TGTGCCAGCAGAACATTACAAGAGACCCAGTACTTC,CASRTLQETQYF
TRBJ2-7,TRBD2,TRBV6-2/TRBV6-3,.,TGTGCCAGCAGCCGCACTAGCGGGGGGCGCTACGAGCAGTACTTC,CASSRTSGGRYEQYF
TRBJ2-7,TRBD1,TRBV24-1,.,TGTGCCACCAGTGATTTGACGGACAGGGGCTCCTACGAGCAGTACTTC,CATSDLTDRGSYEQYF
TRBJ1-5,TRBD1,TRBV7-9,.,TGTGCCAGCAGCTTAACAGGGGGTAATCAGCCCCAGCATTTT,CASSLTGGNQPQHF
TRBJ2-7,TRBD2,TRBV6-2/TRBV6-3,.,TGTGCCAGCAGTTTCTCACGGACTAGCGCCATCTACGAGCAGTACTTC,CASSFSRTSAIYEQYF
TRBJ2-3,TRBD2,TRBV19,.,TGTGCCACTCAGGGTAGCGGGAACACAGATACGCAGTATTTT,CATQGSGNTDTQYF
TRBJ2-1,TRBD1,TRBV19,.,TGTGCCAGTAGTATAGTCGGCCAGGGGGCAGTCAATGAGCAGTTCTTC,CASSIVGQGAVNEQFF
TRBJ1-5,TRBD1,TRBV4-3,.,TGCGCCAGCAGCCAAGGACAGGGGGAAAGCAATCAGCCCCAGCATTTT,CASSQGQGESNQPQHF
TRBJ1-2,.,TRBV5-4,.,TGTGCCAGCAGCTCACCCCGAGACAGTAACTATGGCTACACCTTC,CASSSPRDSNYGYTF
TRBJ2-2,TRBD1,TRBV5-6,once,TGTGCCAGCAGCTCGACAGGGAGCTGGGTGTTTTTT,CASSSTGSWVFF
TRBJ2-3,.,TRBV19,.,TGTGCCAGTATGGGCGGGGCCACAGATACGCAGTATTTT,CASMGGATDTQYF
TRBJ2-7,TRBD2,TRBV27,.,TGTGCCAGCGGGAGAGTCTTTGCGGGAGGGCCCTACGAGCAGTACTTC,CASGRVFAGGPYEQYF
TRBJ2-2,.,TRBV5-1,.,TGCGCCAGCAAGGACAGCCTCACCGGGGAGCTGTTTTTT,CASKDSLTGELFF
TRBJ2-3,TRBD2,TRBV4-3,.,TGCGCCAGCAGCCCGACGCCGGGACTAGCGTCAGATACGCAGTATTTT,CASSPTPGLASDTQYF
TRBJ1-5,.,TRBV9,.,TGTGCCAGCAGCGTAGACCCTTCGGGGGCCCAGCATTTT,CASSVDPSGAQHF
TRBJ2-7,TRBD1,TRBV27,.,TGTGCCAGCAGTTTAGACAGGGGGTTCGAGCAGTACTTC,CASSLDRGFEQYF
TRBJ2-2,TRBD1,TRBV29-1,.,TGCAGCGCCGCACGGGACAGGGGGTACCTTAACACCGGGGAGCTGTTTTTT,CSAARDRGYLNTGELFF
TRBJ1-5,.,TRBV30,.,TGTGCCTGGAGTGTTGAGGGAAATCAGCCCCAGCATTTT,CAWSVEGNQPQHF
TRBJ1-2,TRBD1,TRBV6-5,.,TGTGCCAGCAGCCCGAGACAGGGGGCGCGAGGCTACACCTTC,CASSPRQGARGYTF
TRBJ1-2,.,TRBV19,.,TGTGCCAGTGGGAGCGGGCAGGGAAGGAATTATGGCTACACCTTC,CASGSGQGRNYGYTF
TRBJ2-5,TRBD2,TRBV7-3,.,TGTGCCAGCAGCTTAGCGGGAGAGGGAGAGACCCAGTACTTC,CASSLAGEGETQYF
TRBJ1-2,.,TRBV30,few,TGTGCCTGTGGCAGGCGGGGGAACTATGGCTACACCTTC,CACGRRGNYGYTF
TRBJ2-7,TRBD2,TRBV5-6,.,TGTGCCAGCAGCGTGGGACTAGCGGGACGGGAGCAGTACTTC,CASSVGLAGREQYF
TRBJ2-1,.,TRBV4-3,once,TGCGCCAGCAGCCAAGATTTAGGCAGCGGCACAAGGCAGTTCTTC,CASSQDLGSGTRQFF
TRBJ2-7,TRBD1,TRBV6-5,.,TGTGCCAGCAGGCAGGACAGGGGGAGACCCGAGCAGTACTTC,CASRQDRGRPEQYF
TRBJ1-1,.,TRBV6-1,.,TGTGCCAGCAGTGAAGCGTGGGGCGTTGAGGCTTTCTTT,CASSEAWGVEAFF
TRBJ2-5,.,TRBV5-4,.,TGTGCCAGCAGCCAGCCCGGGAAACAAGAGACCCAGTACTTC,CASSQPGKQETQYF